This T cell receptor (beta chain) was identified during a study of T cells after yellow fever vaccination. Germline CDR1 and CDR2: SGHRS and YFSETQ. This CDR3 spans 15 amino acids. V dropped 2 bases and J dropped 1; count of bases not matched to a gene: 3. Using its own MiXCR run on the 5' RACE reads, TCRdb lists one record per CDR3 protein. The sample consists of under 80,000 distinct CDR3 sequences, 6.5% to 9% of them appearing once. This clonotype showed up many times. Material: CD8+ T cells sorted from PBMCs, obtained 15 days after the yellow fever booster vaccination. This TCR derives from a man aged 30 to 45 who received the YFV17D yellow fever vaccine. This chain joins TRBV5-1 and TRBJ2-3; 8 nucleotides line up with TRBD2. The CDR3 loop reads CASSFAGGGTDTQYF. In nucleotides, the CDR3 is TGCGCCAGCAGCTTCGCGGGGGGCGGCACAGATACGCAGTATTTT.